Here is one T cell receptor (beta chain) with its context. Its antigen remains unidentified. Sequencing used immunoSEQ multiplex PCR; TCRdb keeps in-frame clones, though not all of them. The table records tens of thousands of clones, more than 90% of them present only once. This CDR3 has 12 residues. From germline, CDR1 is MNHEY and CDR2 SVGAGI. The V end lost 5 bases, the J end lost 6 bases, and 11 bases lay between the germline ends. The sample originates from a study of circulating and synovial CD4+ cells in juvenile arthritis. Study outcomes and limitations: CPL and bulk CD4 samples differed at least tenfold in T cell genomes. Diversity here was lower than in bulk blood CD4 cells. Overlap with synovium rose as more T cells were sequenced.

This chain links TRBV6-5 with TRBJ2-7; no clear D. This clonotype originated in a human donor with juvenile idiopathic arthritis. Sequencing was done on a sample of CD4+ T cells from blood. This CDR3 is CASSPRVGEQYF. CDR3 DNA: TGTGCCAGCAGTCCTCGGGTTGGCGAGCAGTACTTC.